This T cell receptor (beta chain) derives from a study of a mutant IDH1 vaccine in newly diagnosed glioma. Study-wide context: Visit V12 was scheduled at week 35 and visit V13 at week 47.

Sample time point: week 35, safety follow-up. A 20-mer mutant IDH1 peptide at 300 ug was injected subcutaneously with topical imiquimod. The V gene's germline CDR1 is ENHRY and CDR2 SYGVKD. This CDR3 is 16 amino acids long. With 3 bases clipped from V and 7 bases from J, the junction kept 5 bases outside the gene matches. Study-level findings and limits: Of all patients, about 93% showed vaccine-induced immune responses. There seemed to be no relation between pseudoprogression and changes in top peripheral T cell clonotypes.

As for this clone: The antigen is undetermined.

Assay used: immunoSEQ multiplex PCR; TCRdb lists only in-frame clones, some missing. The data show some 57,000 clones, around 80% seen once. Sequenced material: PBMCs, taken from a glioma patient whose treatment included an IDH1 peptide vaccine. The clonotype originates from a young woman with glioma. The chain employs TRBV10-3 and TRBJ2-2; TRBD2 agrees at 13 bases. The CDR3 nucleotides are TGTGCCATCAGTGATGGACTAGCGGGAGAAGTCGGGGAGCTGTTTTTT. Protein: CAISDGLAGEVGELFF.